Shown below are 31 T cell receptor beta chains from a single sample sequenced in a study of cytomegalovirus exposure and HLA in healthy donors. It was with 60 Vbeta and 13 Jbeta primers that the PCR ran. Measured with immunoSEQ multiplex PCR; TCRdb has only the in-frame clones, and not every one. The sample gives nearly 200,000 clones, 82% of which show up once; under 7.5% is in the top ten. The sample taken for sequencing was PBMCs. The origin of the receptors is a woman between 45 and 65 years old in good health and CMV-seropositive.

This clone was seen a few times. The chain has TRBV2 and TRBJ1-1; TRBD1 aligns across 10 bases. With V trimmed by 6 bases and J by 4 bases, 5 bases remained unmatched. CDR1 and CDR2 from the germline V gene are SNHLY and FYNNEI. The CDR3 loop spans 14 amino acids. The CDR3 sequence is CASRGTGVTTEAFF. CDR3 bases: TGTGCCAGCAGAGGGACAGGGGTGACCACTGAAGCTTTCTTT.

This clone was detected only a few times. Germline and junction disagree at one end, which may indicate a read error. This rearrangement joins TRBV7-9 to TRBJ1-4; D possibly corresponds to TRBD1 (6 bases). The CDR3 extends over 16 amino acids. From germline, CDR1 is SEHNR and CDR2 FQNEAQ (reference sequence). The CDR3 spells CSSSFGTNARNEKLFF. CDR3 DNA: TGTTCCAGCAGTTTCGGGACAAATGCCCGAAATGAAAAACTGTTTTTT.

This clone was counted between two and nine times. The chain employs TRBV23-1 and TRBJ2-7; D gene ambiguous. TRBV23-1 counts as an open reading frame of uncertain function. CDR3 length equals 12 residues. V was trimmed by 6 bases and J by 0 bases, leaving 6 bases between them. The CDR3 region has the DNA TGCGCCAGCAGGAGAGGCTCCTACGAGCAGTACTTC. Protein sequence: CASRRGSYEQYF.

The chain carries TRBV19 and TRBJ1-2; 8 positions agree with TRBD1. J was trimmed by 8 bases and V by 5 bases; bases with no gene match: 16. The CDR3 totals 16 residues. CDR1 is LNHDA, CDR2 SQIVND, per germline (reference sequence). CDR3 amino acids: CASSAHSDRGSGGYTF. The CDR3 DNA sequence: TGTGCCAGTAGTGCCCACTCCGACAGGGGATCCGGGGGCTACACCTTC.

For this clone: At one end the junction does not follow the germline gene, possibly because of a read error. This sequence joins TRBV5-1 and TRBJ2-5; perhaps TRBD2 as D (6 bases). The CDR3 is made up of 15 amino acids. Germline V gives CDR1 SGHRS, CDR2 YFSETQ. The CDR3 reads CASSLVTSTREAQYF. CDR3 DNA: TGCGCCAGCAGCTTAGTAACTAGCACAAGAGAGGCCCAGTACTTC.

The chain employs TRBV7-9 and TRBJ1-1; TRBD1 agrees at 9 bases. This CDR3 has 14 residues. CDR1 SEHNR and CDR2 FQNEAQ come from the germline V gene (reference sequence). Germline trimming cut 5 bases from V and 5 bases from J; bases unmatched to any gene: 6. The CDR3 sequence: CASSPGQGHTEAFF. The CDR3 DNA reads as TGTGCCAGCAGCCCGGGACAGGGACATACTGAAGCTTTCTTT.

The CDR3 is CASSPSGQRNTEAFF. Here the CDR3 DNA reads TGCGCCAGCAGCCCTTCGGGACAACGGAACACTGAAGCTTTCTTT. The chain couples TRBV5-1 to TRBJ1-1; D might be TRBD1 (6 bases). CDR3 length: 15 residues. Trimming cost V 4 bases and J 1 base, with 14 bases left between them. Per the germline V gene, CDR1 is SGHRS and CDR2 is YFSETQ.

The chain is built from TRBV10-3 and TRBJ1-1, with a tentative D call TRBD1 (5 bases). Per the germline V gene, CDR1 is ENHRY and CDR2 is SYGVKD. Trimming shortened V by 10 bases and J by 1 base, and 13 bases separated the two germline ends. There are 13 residues in the CDR3. CDR3 amino acids: CATRRQSNTEAFF. Written as DNA, the CDR3 is TGTGCCACCAGGCGACAGTCGAACACTGAAGCTTTCTTT.

This rearrangement joins TRBV6-6 to TRBJ2-5; 13 nucleotides line up with TRBD2. Germline V gene data show CDR1 as MNHNY and CDR2 as SVGAGI (reference sequence). The J segment lost 9 bases and the V segment lost 5 bases, leaving 9 bases of the junction unmatched. This CDR3 region has 15 residues. CDR3 DNA: TGTGCCAGCAGTCACCACGTCACTAGCGGGGGGGCCCAGTACTTC. As protein: CASSHHVTSGGAQYF.

The CDR3 sequence: CASSIRGPGTATTDTQYF. The CDR3 bases are TGTGCCAGTAGTATTAGGGGACCCGGGACAGCGACCACAGATACGCAGTATTTT. The chain links TRBV19 to TRBJ2-3; the match to TRBD1 covers 7 bases. V shed 3 bases, J shed 2 bases, and the junction held 14 bases outside the gene matches. The CDR3 loop spans 18 amino acids. Looked up from germline, CDR1 is LNHDA and CDR2 is SQIVND (reference sequence).

The chain uses TRBV18 and TRBJ2-7; TRBD2 matches 8 bases. Trimming at V came to 3 bases and at J to 5 bases, leaving 6 bases not matched to a gene. The CDR3 spans 14 residues. The germline V gene encodes CDR1 KGHSH and CDR2 LQKENI. The CDR3 is CASSPGRAIHEQYF. CDR3 nucleotide sequence: TGTGCCAGCTCACCCGGGAGGGCCATCCACGAGCAGTACTTC.

The table lists this clone with a count of one. J is TRBJ2-1 and V is TRBV6-6; 8 bases match TRBD2. V was clipped by 6 bases and J by 2 bases; unmatched bases: 6. This CDR3 is 15 amino acids long. Germline CDR1 MNHNY, CDR2 SVGAGI (reference sequence). CDR3 bases: TGTGCCAGCAGCCCAAGCGGGGGTCCCTACAATGAGCAGTTCTTC. Amino acid sequence: CASSPSGGPYNEQFF.

This sequence joins TRBV9 and TRBJ2-5; 11 positions match TRBD2. CDR3 length: 15 amino acids. From germline, CDR1 is SGDLS and CDR2 YYNGEE. The junction had 3 bases not matched to a gene; V was cut back by 0 bases and J by 5 bases. CDR3 region: CASSVAPSGGETQYF. The CDR3 bases are TGTGCCAGCAGCGTAGCGCCTAGCGGGGGGGAGACCCAGTACTTC. The whole variable domain, remainder taken from reference TRBV9 and TRBJ2-5, is DSGVTQTPKHLITATGQRVTLRCSPRSGDLSVYWYQQSLDQGLQFLIQYYNGEERAKGNILERFSAQQFPDLHSELNLSSLELGDSALYFCASSVAPSGGETQYFGPGTRLLVL.

The chain combines TRBV19 with TRBJ1-4, with 7 bases aligning to TRBD1. This CDR3 is built from 15 residues. The V segment lost 4 bases and the J segment 5 bases; nucleotides outside the gene matches: 7. Germline CDR1 and CDR2: LNHDA and SQIVND (reference sequence). CDR3 nucleotide sequence: TGTGCCAGTAGTACGCAGGGACAGCTGAATGAAAAACTGTTTTTT. Protein sequence: CASSTQGQLNEKLFF.

DNA of the CDR3: TGCGCCAGCAGCTTCTCCAGCGGGGGGGGTCAAGAGACCCAGTACTTC. Protein product: CASSFSSGGGQETQYF. This sequence joins TRBV5-1 and TRBJ2-5; 10 bases fit TRBD2. V lost 2 bases, J lost 2 bases, and 6 bases stayed unmatched. Germline CDR1 and CDR2: SGHRS and YFSETQ. CDR3 size: 16 residues.

CDR3 region: CAIQRDYFTDTQYF. The CDR3 region has the DNA TGTGCCATCCAACGGGACTACTTCACAGATACGCAGTATTTT. The chain combines TRBV10-3 with TRBJ2-3; 7 positions agree with TRBD2. CDR1 and CDR2 (germline): ENHRY, SYGVKD. J lost 2 bases, V lost 8 bases, and 7 bases had no gene match. The CDR3 has 14 residues.

The rearrangement joins TRBV7-2 to TRBJ2-1, with 7 bases aligning to TRBD1. CDR3 size: 14 residues. Unmatched junction bases numbered 2, after V lost 2 bases and J lost 4 bases. Germline CDR1 SGHTA, CDR2 FQGNSA. CDR3 amino acids: CASSLRDRYNEQFF. The CDR3 bases are TGTGCCAGCAGCTTAAGGGACAGATACAATGAGCAGTTCTTC.

The V call is TRBV5-1, the J call TRBJ2-3, with 7 bases matching TRBD2. After removal of 3 bases from V and 3 bases from J, the junction contained 4 bases not matched to a gene. Germline assignment: CDR1 SGHRS and CDR2 YFSETQ. The CDR3 extends over 14 amino acids. In nucleotides, the CDR3 is TGCGCCAGCAGCTGGGAGGGCAGTACAGATACGCAGTATTTT. Amino acids: CASSWEGSTDTQYF.

V gene TRBV5-1 combines with J gene TRBJ2-7; TRBD2 is a possible D gene (6 bases). The CDR3 is 14 amino acids. Trimming shortened V by 0 bases and J by 3 bases, and 10 bases separated the two germline ends. From germline, CDR1 is SGHRS and CDR2 YFSETQ. The CDR3 protein is CASSLGEAGYEQYF. In DNA, the CDR3 is TGCGCCAGCAGCTTGGGGGAGGCCGGCTACGAGCAGTACTTC. Full variable domain (missing parts from reference TRBV5-1 and TRBJ2-7): KAGVTQTPRYLIKTRGQQVTLSCSPISGHRSVSWYQQTPGQGLQFLFEYFSETQRNKGNFPGRFSGRQFSNSRSEMNVSTLELGDSALYLCASSLGEAGYEQYFGPGTRLTVT.

This clone has a single count. The genes are TRBV5-6 and TRBJ2-3; the match to TRBD2 covers 12 bases. The V gene's germline CDR1 is SGHDT and CDR2 YYEEEE. The trim removed 4 bases at V and 4 bases at J, leaving 7 bases unmatched. The CDR3 has 16 residues. Here the CDR3 reads CASSLRLAGDPDTQYF. The CDR3 DNA follows: TGTGCCAGCAGCCTAAGACTAGCGGGAGACCCAGATACGCAGTATTTT.

The J gene is TRBJ1-5, the V gene TRBV27; D not resolved. Per the germline V gene, CDR1 is MNHEY and CDR2 is SMNVEV (reference sequence). This CDR3 has 13 amino acids. The V end lost 2 bases, the J end lost 8 bases, and 10 bases lay between the germline ends. CDR3 sequence: CASSLGWAEPQHF. DNA of the CDR3: TGTGCCAGCAGTTTAGGGTGGGCAGAGCCCCAGCATTTT.

The gene calls are TRBV5-1 and TRBJ1-4; a weak D match, TRBD1 (5 bases). Looked up from germline, CDR1 is SGHRS and CDR2 is YFSETQ. V was pared by 0 bases and J by 8 bases, with 14 bases between. This CDR3 region has 15 residues. The CDR3: CASSLAGGKEEKLFF. The CDR3 coding sequence is TGCGCCAGCAGCTTGGCCGGGGGGAAGGAAGAAAAACTGTTTTTT. Based on the CDR3 plus reference TRBV5-1 and TRBJ1-4, the full variable domain is KAGVTQTPRYLIKTRGQQVTLSCSPISGHRSVSWYQQTPGQGLQFLFEYFSETQRNKGNFPGRFSGRQFSNSRSEMNVSTLELGDSALYLCASSLAGGKEEKLFFGSGTQLSVL.

The chain links TRBV25-1 to TRBJ2-4; 7 positions match TRBD1. V trimming: 4 bases; J trimming: 10 bases; junction bases outside the gene matches: 7. The germline V gene has CDR1 MGHDK and CDR2 SYGVNS. This CDR3 comprises 13 residues. The CDR3 nucleotides read TGTGCCAGCAGTGGTTCCGTCAGGGGGATTCAGTACTTC. As protein: CASSGSVRGIQYF.

The V gene is TRBV6-5, the J gene TRBJ2-7; TRBD2 matches at 9 bases. The CDR3 length is 15 residues. V trimming: 2 bases; J trimming: 1 base; junction bases outside the gene matches: 3. In germline, CDR1 is MNHEY, CDR2 SVGAGI. The CDR3 DNA is TGTGCCAGCAGTTACGGCGGGGGGGGTTCCTACGAGCAGTACTTC. As protein: CASSYGGGGSYEQYF.

The chain joins TRBV15 to TRBJ2-3; the match to TRBD2 covers 12 bases. Trimming cost V 5 bases and J 4 bases; bases outside gene matches: 7. Looked up from germline, CDR1 is LNHNV and CDR2 is YYDKDF (reference sequence). The CDR3 loop spans 16 amino acids. The CDR3 spells CATSAALAGGADTQYF. CDR3 nucleotides: TGTGCCACCAGCGCGGCACTAGCGGGAGGAGCAGATACGCAGTATTTT.

The J gene is TRBJ2-3, the V gene TRBV27; the D is unclear. Germline V gene data show CDR1 as MNHEY and CDR2 as SMNVEV (reference sequence). Trimming removed 5 bases from V and 11 bases from J, with 17 bases in between. This CDR3 region has 13 residues. CDR3: CASSVLSRGVQYF. The CDR3 DNA follows: TGTGCCAGCAGTGTCCTATCACGAGGAGTGCAGTATTTT.

The genes are TRBV5-1 and TRBJ2-2, with D uncertain. V lost 4 bases, J lost 1 base, and 8 bases lay in between. The CDR3 is 14 amino acids. Germline CDR1 is SGHRS and CDR2 is YFSETQ. Written as DNA, the CDR3 is TGCGCCAGCAGCGATCTGCGGAACACCGGGGAGCTGTTTTTT. Translated, it gives CASSDLRNTGELFF.

The chain is built from TRBV7-2 and TRBJ2-5; the match to TRBD1 covers 11 bases. Per germline, CDR1 SGHTA and CDR2 FQGNSA. The junction had 5 bases not matched to a gene; V was cut back by 5 bases and J by 0 bases. This CDR3 has 16 amino acids. DNA of the CDR3: TGTGCCAGCAGCATCCGGGACAGGGGGTACCAAGAGACCCAGTACTTC. It yields the protein CASSIRDRGYQETQYF.

The J gene is TRBJ2-4, the V gene TRBV21-1; the DNA was not compared with TRBD2, the D call given in the table. TRBV21-1 is described as a pseudogene. The CDR3 has 16 residues. The CDR3 spells CASSNSGGGPKNIQYF. CDR3 nucleotide sequence: TGTGCCAGCAGCAACTCGGGGGGGGGTCCCAAAAACATTCAGTACTTC.

The chain combines TRBV5-1 with TRBJ2-1, with D possibly being TRBD2 (6 bases). CDR3 size: 15 residues. Trimming shortened V by 6 bases and J by 4 bases, and 17 bases separated the two germline ends. Germline V gene data show CDR1 as SGHRS and CDR2 as YFSETQ. CDR3 region: CASNPEEGRYNEQFF. CDR3 DNA sequence: TGCGCCAGCAACCCCGAGGAGGGCAGGTACAATGAGCAGTTCTTC.

The J gene is TRBJ2-5, the V gene TRBV5-1; TRBD2 matches at 13 bases. The ends lost 2 bases at V and 6 bases at J; junction bases unmatched: 7. The CDR3 loop spans 16 amino acids. Germline loops: CDR1 SGHRS, CDR2 YFSETQ. CDR3 nucleotides: TGCGCCAGCAGCTTCACTAGCGGGGGGGCCCTAAAGACCCAGTACTTC. Translating gives CASSFTSGGALKTQYF.